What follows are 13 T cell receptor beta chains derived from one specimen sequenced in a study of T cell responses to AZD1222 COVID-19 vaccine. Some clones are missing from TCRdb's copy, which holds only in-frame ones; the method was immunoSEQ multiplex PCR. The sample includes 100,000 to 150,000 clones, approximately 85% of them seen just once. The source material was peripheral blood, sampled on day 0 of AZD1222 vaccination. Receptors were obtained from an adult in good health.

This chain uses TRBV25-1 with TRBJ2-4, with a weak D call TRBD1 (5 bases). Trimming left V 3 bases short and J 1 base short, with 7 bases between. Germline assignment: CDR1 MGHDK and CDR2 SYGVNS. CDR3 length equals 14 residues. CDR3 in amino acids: CASSDPGAKNIQYF. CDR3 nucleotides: TGTGCCAGCAGTGACCCAGGGGCCAAAAACATTCAGTACTTC.

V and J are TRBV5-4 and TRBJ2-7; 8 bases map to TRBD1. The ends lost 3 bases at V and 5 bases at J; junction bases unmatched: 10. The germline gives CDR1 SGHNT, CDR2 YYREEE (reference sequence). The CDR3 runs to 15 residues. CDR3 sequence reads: CASSYGGQGSNEQYF. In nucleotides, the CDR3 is TGTGCCAGCAGCTACGGAGGACAGGGTAGTAACGAGCAGTACTTC.

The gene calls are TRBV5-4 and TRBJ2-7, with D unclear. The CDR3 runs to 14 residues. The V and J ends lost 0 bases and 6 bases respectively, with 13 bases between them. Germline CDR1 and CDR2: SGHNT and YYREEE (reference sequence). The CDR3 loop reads CASSLGGDLGEQYF. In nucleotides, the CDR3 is TGTGCCAGCAGCTTGGGTGGGGATCTGGGCGAGCAGTACTTC.

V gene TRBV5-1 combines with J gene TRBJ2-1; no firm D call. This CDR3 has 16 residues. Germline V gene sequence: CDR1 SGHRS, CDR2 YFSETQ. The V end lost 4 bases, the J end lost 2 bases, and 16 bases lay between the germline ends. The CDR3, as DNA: TGCGCCAGCAGCGCCCCGGGTGTGGGGACCTACAATGAGCAGTTCTTC. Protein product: CASSAPGVGTYNEQFF.

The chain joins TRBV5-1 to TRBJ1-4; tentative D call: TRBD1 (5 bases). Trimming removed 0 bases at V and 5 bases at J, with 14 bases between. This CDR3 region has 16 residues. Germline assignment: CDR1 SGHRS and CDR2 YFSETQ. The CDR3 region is CASSLGQRGGNEKLFF. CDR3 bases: TGCGCCAGCAGCTTGGGGCAGCGTGGGGGGAATGAAAAACTGTTTTTT.

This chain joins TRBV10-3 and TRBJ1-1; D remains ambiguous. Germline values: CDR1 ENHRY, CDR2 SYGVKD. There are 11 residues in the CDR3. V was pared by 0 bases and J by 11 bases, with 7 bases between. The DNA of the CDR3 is TGTGCCATCAGTGAGTCAGGAGAGGCTTTCTTT. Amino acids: CAISESGEAFF.

CDR3 protein: CASSRDLLAGELFF. The CDR3 nucleotides read TGTGCCAGCAGCCGAGACCTCCTCGCCGGGGAGCTGTTTTTT. V usage is TRBV3-1 (or the pseudogene TRBV3-2) and J usage is TRBJ2-2; D not certain. CDR1 and CDR2 from the germline V gene are LGHDT and YNNKEL (reference sequence). CDR3 length equals 14 residues. Trimming pared 4 bases from V and 6 bases from J, leaving 12 bases between.

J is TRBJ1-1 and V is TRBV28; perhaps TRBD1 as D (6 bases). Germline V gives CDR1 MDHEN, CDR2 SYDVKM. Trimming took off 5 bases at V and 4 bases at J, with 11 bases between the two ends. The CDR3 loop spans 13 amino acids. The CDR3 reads CASSGGGFTEAFF. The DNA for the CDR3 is TGTGCCAGCAGTGGAGGGGGATTCACTGAAGCTTTCTTT.

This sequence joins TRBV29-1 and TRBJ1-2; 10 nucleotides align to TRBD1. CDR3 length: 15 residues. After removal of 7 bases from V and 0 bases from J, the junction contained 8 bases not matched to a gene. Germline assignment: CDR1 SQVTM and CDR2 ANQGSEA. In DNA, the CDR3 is TGCAGCGCTGCCGGGACAGGGGCGTCTAACTATGGCTACACCTTC. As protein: CSAAGTGASNYGYTF.

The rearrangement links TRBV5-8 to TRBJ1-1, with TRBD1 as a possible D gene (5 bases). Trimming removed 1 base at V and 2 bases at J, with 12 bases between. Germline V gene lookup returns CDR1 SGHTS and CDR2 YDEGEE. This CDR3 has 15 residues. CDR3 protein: CASSLRGRTNTEAFF. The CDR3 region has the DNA TGTGCCAGCAGCTTGAGGGGCAGAACCAACACTGAAGCTTTCTTT.

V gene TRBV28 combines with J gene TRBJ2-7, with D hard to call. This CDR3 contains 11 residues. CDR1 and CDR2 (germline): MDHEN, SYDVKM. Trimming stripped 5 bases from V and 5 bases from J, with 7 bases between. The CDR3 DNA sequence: TGTGCCAGCAGTCCCTCTCACGAGCAGTACTTC. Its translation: CASSPSHEQYF.

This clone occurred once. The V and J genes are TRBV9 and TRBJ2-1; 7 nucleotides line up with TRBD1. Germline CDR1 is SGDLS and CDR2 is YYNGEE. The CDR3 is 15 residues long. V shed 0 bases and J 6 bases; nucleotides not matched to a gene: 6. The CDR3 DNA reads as TGTGCCAGCAGCGTAGCGGGTGACAGGGTCAATGAGCAGTTCTTC. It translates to CASSVAGDRVNEQFF.

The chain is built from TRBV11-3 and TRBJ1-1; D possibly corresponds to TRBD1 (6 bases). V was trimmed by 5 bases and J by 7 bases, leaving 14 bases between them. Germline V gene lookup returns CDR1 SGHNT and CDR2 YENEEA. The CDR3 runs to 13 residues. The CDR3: CASSLTDSHEAFF. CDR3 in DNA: TGTGCCAGCAGCCTGACGGACAGTCATGAAGCTTTCTTT.